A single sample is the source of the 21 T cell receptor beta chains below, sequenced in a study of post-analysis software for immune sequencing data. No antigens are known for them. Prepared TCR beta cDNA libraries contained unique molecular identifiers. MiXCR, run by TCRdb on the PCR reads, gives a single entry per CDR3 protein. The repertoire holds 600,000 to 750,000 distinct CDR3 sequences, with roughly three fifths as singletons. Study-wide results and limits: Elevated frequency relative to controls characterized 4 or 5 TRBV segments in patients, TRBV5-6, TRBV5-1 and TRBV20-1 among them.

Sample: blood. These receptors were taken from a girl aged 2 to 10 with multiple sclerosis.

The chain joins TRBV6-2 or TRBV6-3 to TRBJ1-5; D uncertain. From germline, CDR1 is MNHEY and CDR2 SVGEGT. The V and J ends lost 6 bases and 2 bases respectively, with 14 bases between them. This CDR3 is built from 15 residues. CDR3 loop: CASRYQSEGNQPQHF. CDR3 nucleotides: TGTGCCAGCAGGTATCAATCGGAGGGCAATCAGCCCCAGCATTTT.

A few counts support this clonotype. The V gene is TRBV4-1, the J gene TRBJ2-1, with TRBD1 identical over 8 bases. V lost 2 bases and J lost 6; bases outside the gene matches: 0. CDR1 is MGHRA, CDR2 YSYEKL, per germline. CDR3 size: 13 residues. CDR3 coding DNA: TGCGCCAGCAGCCAAACAGGGGGCAATGAGCAGTTCTTC. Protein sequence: CASSQTGGNEQFF.

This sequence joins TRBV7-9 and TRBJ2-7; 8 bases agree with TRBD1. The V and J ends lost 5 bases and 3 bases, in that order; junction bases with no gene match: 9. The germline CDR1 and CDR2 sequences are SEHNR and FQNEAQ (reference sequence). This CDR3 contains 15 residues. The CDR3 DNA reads TGTGCCAGCAGCAGAGGACAGGGCCTTTTCTACGAGCAGTACTTC. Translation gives CASSRGQGLFYEQYF.

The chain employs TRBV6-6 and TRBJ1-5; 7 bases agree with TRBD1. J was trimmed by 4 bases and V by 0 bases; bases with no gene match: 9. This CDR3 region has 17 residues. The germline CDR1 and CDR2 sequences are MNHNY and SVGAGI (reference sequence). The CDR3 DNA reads TGTGCCAGCAGTTACTCGAGAGGGGGCATAAGGAATCAGCCCCAGCATTTT. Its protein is CASSYSRGGIRNQPQHF.

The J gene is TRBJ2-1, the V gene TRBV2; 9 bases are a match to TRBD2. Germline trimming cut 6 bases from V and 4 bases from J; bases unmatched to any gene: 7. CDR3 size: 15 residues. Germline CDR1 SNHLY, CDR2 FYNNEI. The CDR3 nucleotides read TGTGCCAGCAGGCCCGAGCGGGGGGCTTACAATGAGCAGTTCTTC. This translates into CASRPERGAYNEQFF.

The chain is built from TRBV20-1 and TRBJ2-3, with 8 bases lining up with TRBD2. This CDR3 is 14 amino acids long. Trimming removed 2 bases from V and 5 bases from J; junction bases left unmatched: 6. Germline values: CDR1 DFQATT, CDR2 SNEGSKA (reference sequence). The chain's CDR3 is CSARSGGPKDTQYF. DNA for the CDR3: TGCAGTGCTAGATCGGGGGGGCCAAAAGATACGCAGTATTTT.

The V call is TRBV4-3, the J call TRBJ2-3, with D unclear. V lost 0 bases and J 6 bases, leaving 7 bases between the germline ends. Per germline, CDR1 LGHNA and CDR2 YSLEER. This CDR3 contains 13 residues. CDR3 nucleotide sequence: TGCGCCAGCAGCCAAGATGCGCGGGATACGCAGTATTTT. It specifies CASSQDARDTQYF.

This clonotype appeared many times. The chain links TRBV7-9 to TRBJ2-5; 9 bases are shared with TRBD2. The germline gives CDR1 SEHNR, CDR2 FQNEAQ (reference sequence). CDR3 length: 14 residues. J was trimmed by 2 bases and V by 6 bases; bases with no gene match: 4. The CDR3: CASSSTSGQETQYF. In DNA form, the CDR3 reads TGTGCCAGCAGTTCGACTAGCGGACAAGAGACCCAGTACTTC.

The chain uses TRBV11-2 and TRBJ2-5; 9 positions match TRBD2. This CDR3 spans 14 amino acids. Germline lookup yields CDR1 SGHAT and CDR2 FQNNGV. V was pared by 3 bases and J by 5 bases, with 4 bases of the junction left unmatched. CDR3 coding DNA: TGTGCCAGCAGCTTGCCGGGACTAGCTGAGACCCAGTACTTC. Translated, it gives CASSLPGLAETQYF.

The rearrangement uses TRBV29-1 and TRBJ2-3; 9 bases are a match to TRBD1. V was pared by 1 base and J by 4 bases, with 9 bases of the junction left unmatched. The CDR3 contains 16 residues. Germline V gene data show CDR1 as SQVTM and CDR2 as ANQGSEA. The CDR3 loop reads CSVEVADRGLADTQYF. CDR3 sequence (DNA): TGCAGCGTTGAAGTCGCGGACAGGGGACTTGCAGATACGCAGTATTTT.

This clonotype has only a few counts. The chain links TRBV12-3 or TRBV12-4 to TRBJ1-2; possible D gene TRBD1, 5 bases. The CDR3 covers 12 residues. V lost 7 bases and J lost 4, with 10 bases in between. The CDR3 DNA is TGTGCCAGCACCCCCGGGGCCTATGGCTACACCTTC. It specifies CASTPGAYGYTF.

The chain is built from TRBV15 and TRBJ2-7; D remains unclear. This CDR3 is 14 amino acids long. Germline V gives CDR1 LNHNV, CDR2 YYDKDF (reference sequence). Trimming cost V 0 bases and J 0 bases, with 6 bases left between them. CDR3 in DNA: TGTGCCACCAGCAGAGATCCGGACTCCTACGAGCAGTACTTC. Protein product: CATSRDPDSYEQYF.

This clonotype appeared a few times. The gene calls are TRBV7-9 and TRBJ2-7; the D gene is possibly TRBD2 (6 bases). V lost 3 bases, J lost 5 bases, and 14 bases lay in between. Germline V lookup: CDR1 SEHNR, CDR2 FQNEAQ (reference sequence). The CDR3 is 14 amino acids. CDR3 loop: CASSFSGSGDEQYF. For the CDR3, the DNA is TGTGCCAGCAGCTTTAGCGGAAGTGGAGACGAGCAGTACTTC.

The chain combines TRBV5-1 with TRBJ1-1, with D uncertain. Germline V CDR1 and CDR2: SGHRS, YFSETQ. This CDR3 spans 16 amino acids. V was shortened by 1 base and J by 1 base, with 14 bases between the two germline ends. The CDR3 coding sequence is TGCGCCAGCAGCTTGAACGGCGGGAGAAGGAACACTGAAGCTTTCTTT. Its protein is CASSLNGGRRNTEAFF. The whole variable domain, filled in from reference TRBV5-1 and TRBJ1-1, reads KAGVTQTPRYLIKTRGQQVTLSCSPISGHRSVSWYQQTPGQGLQFLFEYFSETQRNKGNFPGRFSGRQFSNSRSEMNVSTLELGDSALYLCASSLNGGRRNTEAFFGQGTRLTVV.

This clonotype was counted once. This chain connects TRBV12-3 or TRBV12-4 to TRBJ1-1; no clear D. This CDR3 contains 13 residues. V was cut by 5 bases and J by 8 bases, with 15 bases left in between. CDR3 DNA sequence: TGTGCCAGCAGTCCCTGGAGCGGAGAAGAAGCTTTCTTT. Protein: CASSPWSGEEAFF.

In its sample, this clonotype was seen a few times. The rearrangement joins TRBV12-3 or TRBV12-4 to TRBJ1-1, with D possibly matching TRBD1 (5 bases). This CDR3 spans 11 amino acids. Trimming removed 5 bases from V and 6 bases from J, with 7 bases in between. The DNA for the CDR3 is TGTGCCAGCAGTGGGGGGGCTGAAGCTTTCTTT. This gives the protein CASSGGAEAFF.

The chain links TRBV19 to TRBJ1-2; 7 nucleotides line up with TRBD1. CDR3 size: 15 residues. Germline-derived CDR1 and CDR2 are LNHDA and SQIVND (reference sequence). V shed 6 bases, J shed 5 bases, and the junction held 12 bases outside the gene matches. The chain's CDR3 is CASRRQGYEGYGYTF. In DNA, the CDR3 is TGTGCCAGTAGACGACAGGGCTACGAGGGGTATGGCTACACCTTC.

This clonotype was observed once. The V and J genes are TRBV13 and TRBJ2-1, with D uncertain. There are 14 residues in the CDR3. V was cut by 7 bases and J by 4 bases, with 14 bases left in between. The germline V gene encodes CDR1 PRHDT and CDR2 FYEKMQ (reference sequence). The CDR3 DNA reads TGTGCCAGCACCATTGCAGAGGCTTACAATGAGCAGTTCTTC. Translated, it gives CASTIAEAYNEQFF.

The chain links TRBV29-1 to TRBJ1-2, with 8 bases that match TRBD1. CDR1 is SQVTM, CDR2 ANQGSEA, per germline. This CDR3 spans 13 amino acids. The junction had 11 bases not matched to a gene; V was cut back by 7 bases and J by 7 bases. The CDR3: CSAEQGAPFGYTF. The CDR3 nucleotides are TGCAGCGCCGAGCAGGGGGCCCCATTTGGCTACACCTTC. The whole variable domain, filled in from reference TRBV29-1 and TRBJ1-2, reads SAVISQKPSRDICQRGTSLTIQCQVDSQVTMMFWYRQQPGQSLTLIATANQGSEATYESGFVIDKFPISRPNLTFSTLTVSNMSPEDSSIYLCSAEQGAPFGYTFGSGTRLTVV.

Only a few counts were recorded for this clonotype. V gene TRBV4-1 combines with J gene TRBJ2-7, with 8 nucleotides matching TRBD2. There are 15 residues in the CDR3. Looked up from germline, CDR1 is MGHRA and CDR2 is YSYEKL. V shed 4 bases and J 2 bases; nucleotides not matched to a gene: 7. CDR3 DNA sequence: TGCGCCAGCAGCCTAAGCGGGAGCGGTGCCTACGAGCAGTACTTC. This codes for CASSLSGSGAYEQYF.

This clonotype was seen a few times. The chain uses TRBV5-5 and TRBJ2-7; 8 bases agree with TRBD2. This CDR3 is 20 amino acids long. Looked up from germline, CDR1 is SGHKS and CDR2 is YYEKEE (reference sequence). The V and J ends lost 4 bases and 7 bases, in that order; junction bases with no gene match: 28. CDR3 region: CASSPRSERESGVRIREQYF. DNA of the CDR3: TGTGCCAGCAGCCCGAGGTCCGAGCGGGAGTCGGGGGTACGGATTAGGGAGCAGTACTTC.